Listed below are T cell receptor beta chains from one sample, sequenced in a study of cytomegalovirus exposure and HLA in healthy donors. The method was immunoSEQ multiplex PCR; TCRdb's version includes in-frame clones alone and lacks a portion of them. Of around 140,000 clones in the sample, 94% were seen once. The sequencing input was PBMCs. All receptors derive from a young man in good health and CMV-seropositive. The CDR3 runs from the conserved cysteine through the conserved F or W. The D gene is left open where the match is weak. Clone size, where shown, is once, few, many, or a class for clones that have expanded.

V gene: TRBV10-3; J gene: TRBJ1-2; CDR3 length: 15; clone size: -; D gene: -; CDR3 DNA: TGTGCCATCAGCCTCACAGGGACGCCTAACTATGGCTACACCTTC; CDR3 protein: CAISLTGTPNYGYTF
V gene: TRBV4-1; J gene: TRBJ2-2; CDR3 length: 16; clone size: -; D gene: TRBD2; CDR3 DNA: TGCGCCAGCAGCCAAGTTGCGGGAGAGGTCAACGGGGAGCTGTTTTTT; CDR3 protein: CASSQVAGEVNGELFF
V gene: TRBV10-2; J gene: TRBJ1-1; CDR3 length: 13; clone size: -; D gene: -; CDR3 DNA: TGCGCCAGCAACCCACGGGTAAACACTGAAGCTTTCTTT; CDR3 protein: CASNPRVNTEAFF
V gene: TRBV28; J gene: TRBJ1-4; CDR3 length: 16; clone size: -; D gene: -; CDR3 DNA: TGTGCCAGCAGTGGGTTGGGCGGGGCAACTAATGAAAAACTGTTTTTT; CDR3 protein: CASSGLGGATNEKLFF
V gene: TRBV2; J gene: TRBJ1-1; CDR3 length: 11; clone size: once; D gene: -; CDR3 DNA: TGTGCCAGCAGCGAGGAGGTTGAAGCTTTCTTT; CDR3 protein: CASSEEVEAFF
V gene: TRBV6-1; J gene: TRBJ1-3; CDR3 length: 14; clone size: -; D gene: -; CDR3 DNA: TGTGCCAGCAGTACGCGGACAGACGGAAACACCATATATTTT; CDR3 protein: CASSTRTDGNTIYF
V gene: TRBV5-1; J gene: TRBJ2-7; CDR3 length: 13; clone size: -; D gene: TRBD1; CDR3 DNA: TGCGCCAGCAGCATGACAGGGGCCTACGAGCAGTACTTC; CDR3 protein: CASSMTGAYEQYF
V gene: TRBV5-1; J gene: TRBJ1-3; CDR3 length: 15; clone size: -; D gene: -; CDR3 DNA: TGCGCCAGCAGCCAGACCACGACAGGCGGAAACACCATATATTTT; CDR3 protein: CASSQTTTGGNTIYF
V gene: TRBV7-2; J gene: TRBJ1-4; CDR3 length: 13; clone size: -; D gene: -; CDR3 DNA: TGTGCCAGCAGCGAGAAGCGTTTTGAAAAACTGTTTTTT; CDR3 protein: CASSEKRFEKLFF
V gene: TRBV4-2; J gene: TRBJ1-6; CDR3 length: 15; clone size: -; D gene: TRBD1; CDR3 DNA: TGTGCCAGCAGCCAACGCCGGGACAGAAATTCACCCCTCCACTTT; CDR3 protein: CASSQRRDRNSPLHF
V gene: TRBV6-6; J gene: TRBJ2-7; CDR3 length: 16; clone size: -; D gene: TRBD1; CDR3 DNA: TGTGCCAGCAGTTACTCGTACGGGACAGGGAGGTACGAGCAGTACTTC; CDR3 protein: CASSYSYGTGRYEQYF
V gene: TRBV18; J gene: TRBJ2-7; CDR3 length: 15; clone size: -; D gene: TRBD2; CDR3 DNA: TGTGCCAGCTCCCCAACTAGCGGAGGCTCCTACGAGCAGTACTTC; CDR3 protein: CASSPTSGGSYEQYF
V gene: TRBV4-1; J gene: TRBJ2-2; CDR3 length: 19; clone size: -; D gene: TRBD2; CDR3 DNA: TGCGCCAGCAGCCTTTTAAGAGGGGGACTAGCGGGAGAGGACGGGGAGCTGTTTTTT; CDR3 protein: CASSLLRGGLAGEDGELFF
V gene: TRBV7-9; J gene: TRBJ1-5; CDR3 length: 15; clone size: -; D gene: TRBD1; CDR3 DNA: TGTGCCAGCAGCCGATCGGGACAGGGAGGGCAGCCCCAGCATTTT; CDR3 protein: CASSRSGQGGQPQHF
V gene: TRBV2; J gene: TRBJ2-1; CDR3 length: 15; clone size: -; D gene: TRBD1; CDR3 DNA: TGTGCCAGCAGTGAAGAGACAGGGGAGTTCAATGAGCAGTTCTTC; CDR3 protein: CASSEETGEFNEQFF
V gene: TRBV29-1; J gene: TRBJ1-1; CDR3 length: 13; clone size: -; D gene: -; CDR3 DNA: TGCAGCGTTGACGAGGGCGGGAACACTGAAGCTTTCTTT; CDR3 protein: CSVDEGGNTEAFF
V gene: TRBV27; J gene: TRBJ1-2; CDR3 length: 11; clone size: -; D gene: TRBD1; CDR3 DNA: TGTGCCAGCCGGGACAGCGATGGCTACACCTTC; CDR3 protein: CASRDSDGYTF
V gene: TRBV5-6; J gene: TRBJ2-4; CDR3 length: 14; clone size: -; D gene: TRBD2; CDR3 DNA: TGTGCCAGCAGTCTGGCGGGGGGAGGGAACATTCAGTACTTC; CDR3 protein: CASSLAGGGNIQYF
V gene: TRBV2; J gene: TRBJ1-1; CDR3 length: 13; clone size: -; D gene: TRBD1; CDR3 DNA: TGTGCCGGACGGGGGACAGGGGTTTCTGAAGCTTTCTTT; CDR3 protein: CAGRGTGVSEAFF
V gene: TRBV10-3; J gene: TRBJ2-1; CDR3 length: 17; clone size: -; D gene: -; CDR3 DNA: TGTGCCATCAGTGAGGGCCGAATGCAGGTGGTCCACAATGAGCAGTTCTTC; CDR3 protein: CAISEGRMQVVHNEQFF
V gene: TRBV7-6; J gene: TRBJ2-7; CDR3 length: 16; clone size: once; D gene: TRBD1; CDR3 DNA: TGTGCCAGCAGCGGTGACAGGGGGCGGGTTACCTACGAGCAGTACTTC; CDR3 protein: CASSGDRGRVTYEQYF
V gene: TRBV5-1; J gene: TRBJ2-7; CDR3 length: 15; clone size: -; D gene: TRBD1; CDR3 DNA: TGCGCCAGCAGCCCCCACACGGACAGGGGGACCGAGCAGTACTTC; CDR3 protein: CASSPHTDRGTEQYF
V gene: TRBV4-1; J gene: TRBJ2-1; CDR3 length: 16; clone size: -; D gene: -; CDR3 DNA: TGCGCCAGCAGCCAACAAACCCAGTCGTCCTACAATGAGCAGTTCTTC; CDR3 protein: CASSQQTQSSYNEQFF
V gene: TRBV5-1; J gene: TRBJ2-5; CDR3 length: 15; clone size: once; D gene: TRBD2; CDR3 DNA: TGCGCCAGCAGCTTGGAGACTAGCGGGGGGGAGACCCAGTACTTC; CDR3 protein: CASSLETSGGETQYF
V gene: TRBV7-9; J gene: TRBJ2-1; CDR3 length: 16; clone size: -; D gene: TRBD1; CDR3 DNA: TGTGCCAGCAGCTTAGGCGGGGCCAGGGGGCTAGGTGAGCAGTTCTTC; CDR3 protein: CASSLGGARGLGEQFF
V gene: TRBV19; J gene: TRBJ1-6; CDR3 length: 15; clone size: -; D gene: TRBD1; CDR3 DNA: TGTGCCAGTAGTATCTCGGGACAGGGGTTTTCACCCCTCCACTTT; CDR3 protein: CASSISGQGFSPLHF
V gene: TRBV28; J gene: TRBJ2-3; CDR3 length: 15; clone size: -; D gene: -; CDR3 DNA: TGTGCCAGTGGGATTACCGGGACAATTACAGATACGCAGTATTTT; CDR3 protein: CASGITGTITDTQYF
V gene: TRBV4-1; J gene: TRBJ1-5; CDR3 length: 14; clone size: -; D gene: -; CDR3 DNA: TGCGCCAGCAGCCAAGTGGCGGGGACCCAGCCCCAGCATTTT; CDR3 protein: CASSQVAGTQPQHF
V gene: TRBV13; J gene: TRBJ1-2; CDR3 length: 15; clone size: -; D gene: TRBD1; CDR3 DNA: TGTGCCAGCAGCTTAGAGGCAGGGGGAGCCTATGGCTACACCTTC; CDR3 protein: CASSLEAGGAYGYTF
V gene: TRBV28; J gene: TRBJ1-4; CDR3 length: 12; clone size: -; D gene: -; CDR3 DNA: TGTGCCAGCAGGCTCAGGGAAGAAAAACTGTTTTTT; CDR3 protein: CASRLREEKLFF
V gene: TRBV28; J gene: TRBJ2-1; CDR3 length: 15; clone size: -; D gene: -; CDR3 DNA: TGTGCCAGCAGCCTCCGAGGGTACACCTACAATGAGCAGTTCTTC; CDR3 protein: CASSLRGYTYNEQFF
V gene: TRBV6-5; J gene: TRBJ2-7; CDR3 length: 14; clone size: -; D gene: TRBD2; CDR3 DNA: TGTGCCAGCAGTTACGGCGGGAGCGGGTACGAGCAGTACTTC; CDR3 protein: CASSYGGSGYEQYF
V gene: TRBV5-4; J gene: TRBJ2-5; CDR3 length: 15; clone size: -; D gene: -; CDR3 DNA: TGTGCCAGCAGCTTGGAGGCGGGGGCGGTGGAGACCCAGTACTTC; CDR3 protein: CASSLEAGAVETQYF
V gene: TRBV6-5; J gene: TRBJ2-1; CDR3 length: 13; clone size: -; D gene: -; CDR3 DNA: TGTGCCAGCAGTTGGGACTTTCACAATGAGCAGTTCTTC; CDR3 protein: CASSWDFHNEQFF
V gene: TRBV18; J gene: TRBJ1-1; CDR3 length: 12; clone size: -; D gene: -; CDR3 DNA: TGTGCCAGCTCAATGGTAGACACTGAAGCTTTCTTT; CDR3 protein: CASSMVDTEAFF
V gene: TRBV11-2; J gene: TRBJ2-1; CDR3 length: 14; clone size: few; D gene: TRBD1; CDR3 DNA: TGTGCCAGCAGCTTAGAACAGGGGGCGTATGAGCAGTTCTTC; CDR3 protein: CASSLEQGAYEQFF
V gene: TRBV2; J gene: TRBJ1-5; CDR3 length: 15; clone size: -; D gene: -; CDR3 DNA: TGTGCCAGCAGTGAAGGCGCGGGGGCGCCGGGGCCCCAGCATTTT; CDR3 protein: CASSEGAGAPGPQHF
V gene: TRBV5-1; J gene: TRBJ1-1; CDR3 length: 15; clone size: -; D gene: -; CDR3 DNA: TGCGCCAGCAGCGTCGGAAGGGAGGCGAACACTGAAGCTTTCTTT; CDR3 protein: CASSVGREANTEAFF
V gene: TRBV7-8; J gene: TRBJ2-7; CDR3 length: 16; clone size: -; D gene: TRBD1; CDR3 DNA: TGTGCCAGCAGCTTAGCCGGGACAGGGGGCGACTACGAGCAGTACTTC; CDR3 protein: CASSLAGTGGDYEQYF
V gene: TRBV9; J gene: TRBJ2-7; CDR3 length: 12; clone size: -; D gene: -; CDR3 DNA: TGTGCCAGCAGCGGGAGCTCCTACGAGCAGTACTTC; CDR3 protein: CASSGSSYEQYF
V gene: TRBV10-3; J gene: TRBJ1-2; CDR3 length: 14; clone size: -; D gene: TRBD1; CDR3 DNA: TGTGCCATCAGTGAGTTCCTACAGGGGTATGGCTACACCTTC; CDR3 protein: CAISEFLQGYGYTF
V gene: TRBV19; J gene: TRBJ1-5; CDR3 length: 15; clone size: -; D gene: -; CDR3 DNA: TGTGCCAGTAGTATAGATGGCAGGGGCAATCAGCCCCAGCATTTT; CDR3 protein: CASSIDGRGNQPQHF
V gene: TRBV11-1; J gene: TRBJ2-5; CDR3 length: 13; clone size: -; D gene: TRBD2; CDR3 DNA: TGTGCCAGCAGCGAGATAGCGGGAGAGACCCAGTACTTC; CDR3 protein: CASSEIAGETQYF
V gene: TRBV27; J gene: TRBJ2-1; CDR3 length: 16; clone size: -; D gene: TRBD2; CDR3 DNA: TGTGCCAGCAGTTTATCGGTAGCGGGGTCCTACAATGAGCAGTTCTTC; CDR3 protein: CASSLSVAGSYNEQFF
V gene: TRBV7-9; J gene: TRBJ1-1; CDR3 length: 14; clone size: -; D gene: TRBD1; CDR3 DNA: TGTGCCAGCAGCTTGGGACAGGGAAACACTGAAGCTTTCTTT; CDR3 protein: CASSLGQGNTEAFF
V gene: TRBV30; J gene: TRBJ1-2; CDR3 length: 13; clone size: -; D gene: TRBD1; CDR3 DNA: TGTGCCTGCCAGGGGGGAGCTAACTATGGCTACACCTTC; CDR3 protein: CACQGGANYGYTF
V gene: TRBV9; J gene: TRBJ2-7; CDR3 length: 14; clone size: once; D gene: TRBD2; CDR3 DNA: TGTGCCAGCAGCGTAACTACTAGCGGGAACGAGCAGTACTTC; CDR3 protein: CASSVTTSGNEQYF
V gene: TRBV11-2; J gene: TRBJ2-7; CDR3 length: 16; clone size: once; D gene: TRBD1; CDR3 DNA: TGTGCCAGCAGCTTAGTCTCGCTGCAGGGGGCGGGCGAGCAGTACTTC; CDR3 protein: CASSLVSLQGAGEQYF
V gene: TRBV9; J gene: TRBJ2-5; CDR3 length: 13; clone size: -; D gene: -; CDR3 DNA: TGTGCCAGCAGCGTAGAGGAGGGGGCGACCCAGTACTTC; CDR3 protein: CASSVEEGATQYF